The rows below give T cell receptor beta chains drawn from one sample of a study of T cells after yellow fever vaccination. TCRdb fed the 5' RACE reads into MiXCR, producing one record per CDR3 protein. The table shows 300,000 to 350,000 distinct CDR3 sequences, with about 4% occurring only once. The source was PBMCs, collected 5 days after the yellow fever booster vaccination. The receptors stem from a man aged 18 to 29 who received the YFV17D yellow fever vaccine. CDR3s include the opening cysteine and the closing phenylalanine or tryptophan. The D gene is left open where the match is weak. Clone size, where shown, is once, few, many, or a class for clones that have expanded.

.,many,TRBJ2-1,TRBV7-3,TGTGCCAGCAGCTCCCCGCCGGGACATTCGACCGAGCAGTTCTTC,CASSSPPGHSTEQFF
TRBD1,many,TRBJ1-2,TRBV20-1,TGCAGTGCTAGGAGGGACAGGGGGGGCTACACCTTC,CSARRDRGGYTF
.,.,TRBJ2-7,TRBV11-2,TGTGCCAGCAGCTTAATTTTCAGCTACTACGAGCAGTACTTC,CASSLIFSYYEQYF
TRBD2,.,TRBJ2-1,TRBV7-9,TGTGCCAGCAGCTTGGCTAGCGGGGGGCAACTACATGATGAGCAGTTCTTC,CASSLASGGQLHDEQFF
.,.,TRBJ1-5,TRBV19,TGTGCCAGTAGTTGGAGGAATCAGCCCCAGCATTTT,CASSWRNQPQHF
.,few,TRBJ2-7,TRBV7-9,TGTGCCAGCAGCTTTCGCCAGGGCTACGAGCAGTACTTC,CASSFRQGYEQYF
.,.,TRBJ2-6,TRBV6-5,TGTGCCAGCAGTTACTCCACGCCCCGTCCTAGCTATGGGGCCAACGTCCTGACTTTC,CASSYSTPRPSYGANVLTF
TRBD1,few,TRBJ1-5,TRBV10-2,TGCGCCAGCAGCGAACAGGGGGGCAATCAGCCCCAGCATTTT,CASSEQGGNQPQHF
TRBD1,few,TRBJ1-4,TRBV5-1,TGCGCCAGCAGCTACCAGGGGGCCGCAACTAATGAAAAACTGTTTTTT,CASSYQGAATNEKLFF
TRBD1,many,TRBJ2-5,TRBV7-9,TGTGCCAGCGGCCTTTCCCGGGACAGAAGAGAGACCCAGTACTTC,CASGLSRDRRETQYF
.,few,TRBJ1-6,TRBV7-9,TGTGCCAGCAGCTCGGAGGGTGATTCACCCCTCCACTTT,CASSSEGDSPLHF
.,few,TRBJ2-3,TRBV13,TGTGCCAGCAGCTTTCGGCAGGGCGGGAGCACAGATACGCAGTATTTT,CASSFRQGGSTDTQYF
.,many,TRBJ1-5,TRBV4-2,TGTGCCAGCAGCCAAGATTGGAGACAGTTCAGGCAGCCCCAGCATTTT,CASSQDWRQFRQPQHF
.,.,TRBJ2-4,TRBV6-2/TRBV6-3,TGTGCCAGCAGACCGCGGGGATCAGCCAAAAACATTCAGTACTTC,CASRPRGSAKNIQYF
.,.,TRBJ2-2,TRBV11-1,TGTGCCAGCAGCTTCGGGGACCCCTCCGGCGGGGAGCTGTTTTTT,CASSFGDPSGGELFF
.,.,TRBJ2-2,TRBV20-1,TGCAGTGCTAGTAAGACAGCAGCGAACACCGGGGAGCTGTTTTTT,CSASKTAANTGELFF
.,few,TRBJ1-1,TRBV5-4,TGTGCCAGCCCTCCGGACGGATCATCCGATCCGAACACTGAAGCTTTCTTT,CASPPDGSSDPNTEAFF
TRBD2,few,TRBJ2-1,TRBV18,TGTGCCAGCTCACCATATACAGGCGGGAGGAATGAGCAGTTCTTC,CASSPYTGGRNEQFF
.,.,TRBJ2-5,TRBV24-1,TGTGCCACCAGTGATTTGTTTCAGCAAGAGACCCAGTACTTC,CATSDLFQQETQYF
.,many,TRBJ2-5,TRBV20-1,TGCAGTGCTAGAGTTGCGGGTTGGTACCAAGAGACCCAGTACTTC,CSARVAGWYQETQYF
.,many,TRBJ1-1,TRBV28,TGTGCCTCAAGCTCGTTCTCGGATGAAGCTTTCTTT,CASSSFSDEAFF
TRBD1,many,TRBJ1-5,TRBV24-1,TGTGCCACAGGGGACAGGGAGTATCAGCCCCAGCATTTT,CATGDREYQPQHF
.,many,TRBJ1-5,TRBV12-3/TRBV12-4,TGTGCCAGCAGTTTAGGGACCCGGTCGGTTTATTCGCCCCAGCATTTT,CASSLGTRSVYSPQHF
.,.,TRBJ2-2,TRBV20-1,TGCAGTGCTAGGCCTGGGGGCAACACCGGGGAGCTGTTTTTT,CSARPGGNTGELFF
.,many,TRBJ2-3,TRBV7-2,TGTGCCAGCAGCTTCAGAGAGGAAGGGGATACGCAGTATTTT,CASSFREEGDTQYF
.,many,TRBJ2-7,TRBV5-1,TGCGCCAGCAGCTTGGGGGCGGGCTACGAGCAGTACTTC,CASSLGAGYEQYF
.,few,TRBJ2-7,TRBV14,TGTGCCAGCAGCCAATCCAGGGAGAGCTACGAGCAGTACTTC,CASSQSRESYEQYF
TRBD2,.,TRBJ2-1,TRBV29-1,TGCAGCGTCACACTAGCGGGGGCCTCTAATGAGCAGTTCTTC,CSVTLAGASNEQFF
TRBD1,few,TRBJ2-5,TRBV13,TGTGCCAGCAGCTTGACAGGGGAAGCCCAGTACTTC,CASSLTGEAQYF
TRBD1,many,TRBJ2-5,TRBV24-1,TGTGCCACCAGTGATGAAACAGGGGGTACAGCGTGGGAGACCCAGTACTTC,CATSDETGGTAWETQYF
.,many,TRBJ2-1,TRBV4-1,TGCGCCAGCAGTCAGGGAAGGTTGAGGGGGGGCAGCTCCTACAATGAGCAGTTCTTC,CASSQGRLRGGSSYNEQFF
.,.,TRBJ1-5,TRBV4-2,TGTGCCAGCAGCCAAGAGGTAGGAGAATCCTATCAGCCCCAGCATTTT,CASSQEVGESYQPQHF
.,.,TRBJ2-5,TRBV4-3,TGCGCCAGCAGCCAAGATCAGAACACCCAAGAGACCCAGTACTTC,CASSQDQNTQETQYF
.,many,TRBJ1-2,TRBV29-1,TGCAGCGTTTACGGGAACTATGGCTACACCTTC,CSVYGNYGYTF
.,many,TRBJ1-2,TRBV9,TGTGCCAGCAGCGCAGGCCGGAGGGACATTTCTCGTGGCTACACCTTC,CASSAGRRDISRGYTF
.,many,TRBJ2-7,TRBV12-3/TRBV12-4,TGTGCCAGCAGTTTTCGGCAGGGAATGTACGAGCAGTACTTC,CASSFRQGMYEQYF
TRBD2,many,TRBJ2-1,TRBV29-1,TGCAGCGTGAAGGGACTAGCGGGGCTGGGAGGTGAGCAGTTCTTC,CSVKGLAGLGGEQFF
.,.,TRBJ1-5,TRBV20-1,TGCAGTGCTAGAGATCGTTGGGGAGGAAGGAATCAGCCCCAGCATTTT,CSARDRWGGRNQPQHF
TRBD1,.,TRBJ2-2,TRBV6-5,TGTGCCACCAGGACAGGGAGAGGGTTGTTGGTGTCCGGGGAGCTGTTTTTT,CATRTGRGLLVSGELFF
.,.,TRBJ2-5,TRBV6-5,TGTGCCAGCAGTTACGGCCAGGGTCGCAGAGAGACCCAGTACTTC,CASSYGQGRRETQYF
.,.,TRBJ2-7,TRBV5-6,TGTGCCAGCAGCTTGGTCAGGGACGGGGACGAGCAGTACTTC,CASSLVRDGDEQYF
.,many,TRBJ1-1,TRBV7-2,TGTGCCAGCAGCTCCAGGTGGGACACTGAAGCTTTCTTT,CASSSRWDTEAFF
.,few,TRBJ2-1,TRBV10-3,TGTGCCATCAGCGAGGACTCCTCCTACAATGAGCAGTTCTTC,CAISEDSSYNEQFF
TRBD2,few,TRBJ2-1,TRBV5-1,TGCGCCAGCAGCCTGACTAGCGGCCTCTACAATGAGCAGTTCTTC,CASSLTSGLYNEQFF
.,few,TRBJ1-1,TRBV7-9,TGTGCCAGCAGCCTAACCGGGACACCGGGGACATTTGAAGCTTTCTTT,CASSLTGTPGTFEAFF
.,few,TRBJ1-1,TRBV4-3,TGCGCCAGCAGCCAAGATCGCGGGGGGGCGGCTACTGAAGCTTTCTTT,CASSQDRGGAATEAFF
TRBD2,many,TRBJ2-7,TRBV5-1,TGCGCCAGCAGCTTGGGTACTAGCGGAAACGAGCAGTACTTC,CASSLGTSGNEQYF
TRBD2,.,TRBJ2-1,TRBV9,TGTGCCAGCGGTAGCGGGGGCAGCACCAATGAGCAGTTCTTC,CASGSGGSTNEQFF
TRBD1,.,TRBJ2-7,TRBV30,TGTGCCTGGAAGGGACAGCTATACGAGCAGTACTTC,CAWKGQLYEQYF
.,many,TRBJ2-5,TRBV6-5,TGTGCCAGCAGCGGGCGGTGGGGTACCCAAGAGACCCAGTACTTC,CASSGRWGTQETQYF
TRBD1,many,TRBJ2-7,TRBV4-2,TGTGCCAGCAGCCAAAGGACAGGGGCTGTCACCTACGAGCAGTACTTC,CASSQRTGAVTYEQYF
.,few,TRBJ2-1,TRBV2,TGTGCCAGCAGTGAAAAGCGGACATACAATGAGCAGTTCTTC,CASSEKRTYNEQFF
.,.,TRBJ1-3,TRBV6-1,TGTGCCAGCAGCATCAAGGGAGCTACTATAAACACCATATATTTT,CASSIKGATINTIYF